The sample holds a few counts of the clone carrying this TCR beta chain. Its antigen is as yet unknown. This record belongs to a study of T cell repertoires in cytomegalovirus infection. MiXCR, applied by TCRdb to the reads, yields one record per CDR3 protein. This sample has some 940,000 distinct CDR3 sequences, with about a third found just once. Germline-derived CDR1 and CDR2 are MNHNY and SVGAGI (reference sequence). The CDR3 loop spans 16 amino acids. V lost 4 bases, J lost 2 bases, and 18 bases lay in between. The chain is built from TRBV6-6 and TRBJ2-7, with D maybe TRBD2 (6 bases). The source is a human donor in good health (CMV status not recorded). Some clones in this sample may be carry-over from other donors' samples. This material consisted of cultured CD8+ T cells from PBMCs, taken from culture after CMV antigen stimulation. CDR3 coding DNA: TGTGCCAGCAGTTTCCAACCCACTAGCAGCACCTACGAGCAGTACTTC. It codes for CASSFQPTSSTYEQYF.